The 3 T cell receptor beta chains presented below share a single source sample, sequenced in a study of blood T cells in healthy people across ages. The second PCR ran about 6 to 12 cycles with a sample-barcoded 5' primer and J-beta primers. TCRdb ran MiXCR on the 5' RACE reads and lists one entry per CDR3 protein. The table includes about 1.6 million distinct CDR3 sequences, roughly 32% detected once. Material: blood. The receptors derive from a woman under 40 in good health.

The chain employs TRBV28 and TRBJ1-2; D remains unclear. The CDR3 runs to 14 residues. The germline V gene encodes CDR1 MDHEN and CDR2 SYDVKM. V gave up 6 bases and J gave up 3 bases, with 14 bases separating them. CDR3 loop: CASSPARVHYGYTF. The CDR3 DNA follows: TGTGCCAGCAGCCCTGCGAGGGTCCACTATGGCTACACCTTC.

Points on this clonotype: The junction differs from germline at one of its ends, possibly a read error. This CDR3 reads CAGSQVVEGAYEQYF. Here the CDR3 DNA reads TGCGCCGGCAGCCAAGTGGTCGAGGGGGCCTACGAGCAGTACTTC. The rearrangement joins TRBV4-1 to TRBJ2-4, with D perhaps matching TRBD1 (6 bases). The closer fit of TRBJ2-7 to the DNA end suggests the J call may be wrong. The CDR3 loop spans 15 amino acids. The germline CDR1 and CDR2 sequences are MGHRA and YSYEKL.

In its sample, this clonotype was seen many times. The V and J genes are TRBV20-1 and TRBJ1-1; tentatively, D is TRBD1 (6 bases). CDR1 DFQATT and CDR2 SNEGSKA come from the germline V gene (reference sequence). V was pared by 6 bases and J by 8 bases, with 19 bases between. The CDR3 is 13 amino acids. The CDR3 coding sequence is TGCAGTGCACACACGCCAGGGGTAAGAGAAGCTTTCTTT. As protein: CSAHTPGVREAFF.